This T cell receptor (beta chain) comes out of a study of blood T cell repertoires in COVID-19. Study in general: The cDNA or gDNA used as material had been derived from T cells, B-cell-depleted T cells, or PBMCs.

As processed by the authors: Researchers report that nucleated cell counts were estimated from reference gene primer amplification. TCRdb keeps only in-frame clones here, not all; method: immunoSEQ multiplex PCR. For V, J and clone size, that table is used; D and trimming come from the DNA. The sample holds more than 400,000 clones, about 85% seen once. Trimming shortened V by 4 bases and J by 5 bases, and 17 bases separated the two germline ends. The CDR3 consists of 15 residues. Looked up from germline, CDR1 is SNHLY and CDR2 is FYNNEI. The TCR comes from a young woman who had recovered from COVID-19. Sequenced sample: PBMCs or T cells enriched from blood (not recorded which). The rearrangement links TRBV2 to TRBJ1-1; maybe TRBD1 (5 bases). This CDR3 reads CASSVSGARGTEAFF. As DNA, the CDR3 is TGTGCCAGCAGTGTTTCCGGGGCCCGGGGGACTGAAGCTTTCTTT.